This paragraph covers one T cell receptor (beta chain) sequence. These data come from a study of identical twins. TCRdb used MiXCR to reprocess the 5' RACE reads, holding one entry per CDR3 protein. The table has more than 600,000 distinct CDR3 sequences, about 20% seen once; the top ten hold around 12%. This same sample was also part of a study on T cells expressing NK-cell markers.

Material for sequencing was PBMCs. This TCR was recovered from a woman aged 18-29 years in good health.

The CDR3 DNA follows: TGTGCCAGCAGTGAGCTCGGGCCCAACGATTCACCCCTCCACTTT. Protein: CASSELGPNDSPLHF. The chain combines TRBV6-1 with TRBJ1-6; D not resolved. CDR3 length: 15 amino acids. V was trimmed by 3 bases and J by 8 bases, leaving 14 bases between them. Germline loops: CDR1 MNHNS, CDR2 SASEGT.